The source of this T cell receptor beta chain is a study of TET2 disruption in CD19-targeted CAR T cells. Measured with immunoSEQ multiplex PCR; TCRdb has only the in-frame clones, and not every one. The table lists around 30,000 clones. Noted treatment: autologous CTL019 cells: CD19 CAR with 4-1BB and CD3 zeta domains. TCR zeta and 4-1BB domains were built into the CD19 CAR. The starting T cells for CTL019 came from a peripheral blood leukapheresis. Germline lookup yields CDR1 SEHNR and CDR2 FQNEAQ (reference sequence). Trimming removed 5 bases at V and 6 bases at J, with 10 bases between. The CDR3 has 13 residues. Comment on this clone: The antigen is undetermined. The CDR3 end is not reached by the read, which stops 3 residues before it; the germline J gene fills it in.

The chain links TRBV7-9 to TRBJ2-2; D uncertain. The TCR originated in an older man with chronic lymphocytic leukemia. The material was CD8- CAR+ T cells sorted from cultured blood T cells, obtained for CD19 CAR T cell therapy. As for subset: CD8-negative CAR-positive T cells from the infusion product. CDR3 bases read: TGTGCCAGCAGCGCGAGCACGGCCGGGGAG. Translating gives CASSASTAGE. The whole CDR3 protein reads CASSASTAGELFF. The variable domain in full, with the rest retrieved from reference TRBV7-9 and TRBJ2-2, is DTGVSQNPRHKITKRGQNVTFRCDPISEHNRLYWYRQTLGQGPEFLTYFQNEAQLEKSRLLSDRFSAERPKGSFSTLEIQRTEQGDSAMYLCASSASTAGELFFGEGSRLTVL.